This T cell receptor (beta chain) was obtained from a study of tumor and adjacent non-tumor tissue in lung cancer. Germline loops: CDR1 WSHSY, CDR2 SAAADI. This CDR3 contains 13 residues. The V end was cut by 9 bases, the J end by 2 bases, with 13 bases between. Regarding this clonotype: The CDR3 ends on some other residue instead of the conserved phenylalanine or tryptophan, so this is likely a read error.

A modified ARM-PCR protocol with three rounds of nested PCR amplified TCRbeta. TCRdb processed the multiplex PCR reads anew with MiXCR; each CDR3 protein has one entry. The sample has about 43,000 distinct CDR3 sequences, roughly 66% seen once. RNA was extracted from bulk tissue without any cell sorting. More than 3 cm separated this lung sample from the edge of the tumor. The sequencing sample was made of distant non-tumor lung tissue. This TCR came from a man over 45 with non-small cell lung cancer. The J gene is TRBJ1-2, the V gene TRBV10-2; D is undetermined. This CDR3 is CASSFGRNYGYTV. The CDR3 DNA reads as TGCGCCAGTAGTTTTGGACGGAACTATGGCTACACCGTC.